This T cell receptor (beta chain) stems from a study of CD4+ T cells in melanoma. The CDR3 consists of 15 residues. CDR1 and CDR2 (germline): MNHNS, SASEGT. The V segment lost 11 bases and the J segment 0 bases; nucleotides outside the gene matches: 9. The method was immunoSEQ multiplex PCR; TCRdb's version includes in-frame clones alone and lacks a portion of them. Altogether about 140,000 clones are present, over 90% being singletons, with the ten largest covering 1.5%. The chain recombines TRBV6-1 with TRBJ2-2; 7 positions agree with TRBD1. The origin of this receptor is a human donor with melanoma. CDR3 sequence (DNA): TGTGCCGGCCGGACAGGCTGGGCGAACACCGGGGAGCTGTTTTTT. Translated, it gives CAGRTGWANTGELFF.